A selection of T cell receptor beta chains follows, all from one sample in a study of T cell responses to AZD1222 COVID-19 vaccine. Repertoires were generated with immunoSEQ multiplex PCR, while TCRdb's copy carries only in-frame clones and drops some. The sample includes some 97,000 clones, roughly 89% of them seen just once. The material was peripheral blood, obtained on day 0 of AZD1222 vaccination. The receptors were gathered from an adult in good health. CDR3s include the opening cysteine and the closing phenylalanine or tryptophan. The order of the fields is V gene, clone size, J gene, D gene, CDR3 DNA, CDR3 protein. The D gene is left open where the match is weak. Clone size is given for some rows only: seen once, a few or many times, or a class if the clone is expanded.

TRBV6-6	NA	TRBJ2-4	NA	TGTGCCACCACCGCCCAGGGGCGCGAAAACATTCAGTACTTC	CATTAQGRENIQYF
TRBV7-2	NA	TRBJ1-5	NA	TGTGCCAGCAGCAAGGGGGGGCCTGGCAATCAGCCCCAGCATTTT	CASSKGGPGNQPQHF
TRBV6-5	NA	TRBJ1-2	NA	TGTGCCAGCAGTTACTACTTTGGTGCGGAGAACTATGGCTACACCTTC	CASSYYFGAENYGYTF
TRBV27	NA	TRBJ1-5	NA	TGTGCCAGCAGTTTATCGACGAGCGTAAAGCCCCAGCATTTT	CASSLSTSVKPQHF
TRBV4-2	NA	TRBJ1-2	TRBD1	TGTGCCAGCAGCCAAGATCTTGCGAGGACAGGGGTTTACTATGGCTACACCTTC	CASSQDLARTGVYYGYTF
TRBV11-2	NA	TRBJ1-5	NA	TGTGCCAGCAGCTTAGGCGGGGGGGGCCCTCAGCCCCAGCATTTT	CASSLGGGGPQPQHF
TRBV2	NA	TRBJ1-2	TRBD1	TGTGCCAGCAAACAGGGGGCTTCTGGAGGCTACACCTTC	CASKQGASGGYTF
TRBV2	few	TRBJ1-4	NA	TGTGCCAGCAGCTTCGTGGGGGCGTGGGGTGAAAAACTGTTTTTT	CASSFVGAWGEKLFF
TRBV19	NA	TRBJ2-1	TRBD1	TGTGCCACCCAGCTTGGGACAGGGACCAATGAGCAGTTCTTC	CATQLGTGTNEQFF
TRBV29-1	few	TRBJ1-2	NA	TGCAGCGTTTACCATGCCGGAAACTATGGCTACACCTTC	CSVYHAGNYGYTF
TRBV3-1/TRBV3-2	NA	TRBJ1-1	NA	TGTGCCAGCAGCCGGGTTAACGGCCCTGAAGCTTTCTTT	CASSRVNGPEAFF
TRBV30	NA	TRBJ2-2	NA	TGTGCCTCCCGTGTCCGCGATAAGCGACCGGCGGCAGGGCCGAACACCGGGGAGCTGTTTTTT	CASRVRDKRPAAGPNTGELFF
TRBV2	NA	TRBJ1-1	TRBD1	TGTGCCAGCAGTTGGGACAGCAACACTGAAGCTTTCTTT	CASSWDSNTEAFF
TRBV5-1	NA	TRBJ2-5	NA	TGCGCCAGCAGCTTGGGGACAGATCAAGAGACCCAGTACTTC	CASSLGTDQETQYF